This entry describes one T cell receptor beta chain. This CDR3 contains 14 residues. Germline loops: CDR1 SGHRS, CDR2 YFSETQ. The V segment lost 4 bases and the J segment 5 bases; nucleotides outside the gene matches: 5. In the original analysis: Estimation of nucleated cell counts was performed using reference gene primer amplification. Assay used: immunoSEQ multiplex PCR; TCRdb lists only in-frame clones, some missing. V, J and clone size were drawn from that table, and D and trimming were deduced from the DNA. The data show about 42,000 clones, with about 77% seen just once and about 29% held by the top ten. This record belongs to a study of blood T cell repertoires in COVID-19. Study information: Donors in the United States, Italy and Spain gave samples during acute or convalescent COVID-19. From T cells, B-cell-depleted T cells, or PBMCs came the material, which was cDNA or gDNA.

The source material was peripheral blood. The chain uses TRBV5-1 and TRBJ2-7, with 11 positions matching TRBD1. The sequence came from a man older than 75 with acute or convalescent COVID-19. The CDR3 DNA reads as TGCGCCAGCAGCACGGGACAGGGGGGGAACGAGCAGTACTTC. Encoded protein: CASSTGQGGNEQYF.